This T cell receptor (beta chain) stems from a study of blood T cell repertoires in COVID-19. Study overall: Sites in the United States, Italy and Spain provided acute and convalescent COVID-19 samples. Sample material is recorded as cDNA or gDNA derived from T cells, B-cell-depleted T cells, or PBMCs.

The assay was immunoSEQ multiplex PCR, and TCRdb's table has in-frame clones only and misses some. In the table there are about 190,000 clones, 84% of which are singletons. Germline V CDR1 and CDR2: SGHVS, FNYEAQ. The CDR3 is 15 amino acids. J gave up 0 bases and V 6 bases, and 5 bases lay outside the gene matches. The origin of this receptor is a human donor in a cohort sampled during active COVID-19. The chain joins TRBV7-6 to TRBJ1-1, with 9 nucleotides matching TRBD1. Sequenced: peripheral blood. CDR3 in DNA: TGTGCCAGCAGTATTAACAGGGGGCTGAACACTGAAGCTTTCTTT. Translation: CASSINRGLNTEAFF.